The T cell receptor beta chain described here comes from a study of blood T cell repertoires in COVID-19. With 3 bases clipped from V and 11 bases from J, the junction kept 7 bases outside the gene matches. Germline assignment: CDR1 SGHRS and CDR2 YFSETQ. This CDR3 is 12 amino acids long. The repertoire was sequenced with immunoSEQ multiplex PCR; TCRdb's copy has only in-frame clones and lacks some. The table lists under 200,000 clones, roughly 83% of them singletons, with 1.5% to 1.9% in the top ten. The sequencing input was peripheral blood. The TCR was taken from a human donor in a cohort sampled during active COVID-19. The chain has TRBV5-1 and TRBJ2-7; the match to TRBD1 covers 8 bases. The CDR3 DNA sequence: TGCGCCAGCAGCTCACAGGGGGAAGGGGAGTACTTC. It is translated as CASSSQGEGEYF.